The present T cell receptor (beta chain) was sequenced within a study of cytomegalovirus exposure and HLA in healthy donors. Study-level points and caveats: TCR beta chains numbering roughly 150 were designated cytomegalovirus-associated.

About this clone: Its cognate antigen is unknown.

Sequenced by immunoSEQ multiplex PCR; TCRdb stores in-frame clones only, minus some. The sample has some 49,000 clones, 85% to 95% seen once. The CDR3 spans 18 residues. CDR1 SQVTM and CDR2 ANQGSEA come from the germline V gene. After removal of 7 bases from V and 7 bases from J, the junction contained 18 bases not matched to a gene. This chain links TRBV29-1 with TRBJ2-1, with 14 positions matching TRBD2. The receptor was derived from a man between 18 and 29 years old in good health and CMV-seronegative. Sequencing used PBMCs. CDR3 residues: CSAQGLAGEVWSQNEQFF. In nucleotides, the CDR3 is TGCAGCGCCCAGGGACTAGCGGGAGAGGTCTGGTCCCAAAATGAGCAGTTCTTC.